This T cell receptor (beta chain) was recovered during a study of OX40 agonist ivuxolimab in advanced cancers. Points from the study as a whole: Determination of antigen specificity was not performed for the expanded peripheral T cells.

CDR3 length: 13 residues. Germline lookup yields CDR1 SGDLS and CDR2 YYNGEE. Trimming removed 4 bases from V and 5 bases from J, with 9 bases in between. The protocol was immunoSEQ multiplex PCR, while the TCRdb copy is restricted to in-frame clones and leaves out a portion. The data contain about 60,000 clones, roughly nine tenths of them singletons. Sampling times: baseline, cycle 4 day 1, cycle 7 day 1. For this clone: Its antigen is unidentified.

The receptor was isolated from an adult with an advanced solid tumor such as melanoma, head and neck, liver or kidney cancer. Sequencing used CD4+ or CD8+ T cells sorted from blood, obtained in a trial of the OX40 agonist ivuxolimab. The chain carries TRBV9 and TRBJ2-2; D call uncertain. Here the CDR3 DNA reads TGTGCCAGCAGCTCTGACCCGACCGGGGAGCTGTTTTTT. It codes for CASSSDPTGELFF.